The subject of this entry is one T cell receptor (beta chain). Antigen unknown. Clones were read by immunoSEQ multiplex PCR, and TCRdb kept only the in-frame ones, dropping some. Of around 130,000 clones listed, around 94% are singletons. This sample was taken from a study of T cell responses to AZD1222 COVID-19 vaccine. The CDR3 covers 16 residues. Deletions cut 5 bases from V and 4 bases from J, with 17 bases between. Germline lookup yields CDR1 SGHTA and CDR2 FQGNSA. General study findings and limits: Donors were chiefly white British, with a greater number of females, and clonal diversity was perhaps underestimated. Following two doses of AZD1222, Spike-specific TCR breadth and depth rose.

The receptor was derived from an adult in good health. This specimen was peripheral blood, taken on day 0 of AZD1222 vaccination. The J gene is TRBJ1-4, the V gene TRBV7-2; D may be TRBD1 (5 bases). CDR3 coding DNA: TGTGCCAGCAGCCTCAACCCGGGACGGATTAATGAAAAACTGTTTTTT. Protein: CASSLNPGRINEKLFF.